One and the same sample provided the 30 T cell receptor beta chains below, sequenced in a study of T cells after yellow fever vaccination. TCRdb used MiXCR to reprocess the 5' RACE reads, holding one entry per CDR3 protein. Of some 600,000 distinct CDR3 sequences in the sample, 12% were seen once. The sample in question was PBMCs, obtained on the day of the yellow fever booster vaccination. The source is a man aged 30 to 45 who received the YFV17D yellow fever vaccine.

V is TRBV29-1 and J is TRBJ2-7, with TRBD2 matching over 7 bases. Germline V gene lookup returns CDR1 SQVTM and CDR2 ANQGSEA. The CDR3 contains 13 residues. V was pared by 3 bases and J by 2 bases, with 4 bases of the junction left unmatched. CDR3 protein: CSVDASGTYEQYF. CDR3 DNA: TGCAGCGTTGACGCTAGCGGAACCTACGAGCAGTACTTC.

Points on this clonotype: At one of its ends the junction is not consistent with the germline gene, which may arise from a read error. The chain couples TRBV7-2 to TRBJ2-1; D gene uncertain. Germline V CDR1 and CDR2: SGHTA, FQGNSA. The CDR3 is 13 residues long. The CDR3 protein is CARSLDRHNEQFF. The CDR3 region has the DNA TGTGCCCGCAGCTTGGATCGTCACAATGAGCAGTTCTTC.

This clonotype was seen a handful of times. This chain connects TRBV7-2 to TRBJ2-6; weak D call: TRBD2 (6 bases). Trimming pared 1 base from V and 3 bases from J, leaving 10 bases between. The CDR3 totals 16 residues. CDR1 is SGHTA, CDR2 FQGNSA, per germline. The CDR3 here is CASSLDGGYGANVLTF. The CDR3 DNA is TGTGCCAGCAGCTTAGACGGGGGTTATGGGGCCAACGTCCTGACTTTC.

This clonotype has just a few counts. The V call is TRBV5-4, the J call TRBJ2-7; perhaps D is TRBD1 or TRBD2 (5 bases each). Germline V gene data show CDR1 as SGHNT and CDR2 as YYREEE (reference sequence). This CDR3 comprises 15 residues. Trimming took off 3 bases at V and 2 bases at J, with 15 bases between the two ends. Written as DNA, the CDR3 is TGTGCCAGCAGCTGGACCGGGGCAAAGGCCTACGAGCAGTACTTC. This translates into CASSWTGAKAYEQYF.

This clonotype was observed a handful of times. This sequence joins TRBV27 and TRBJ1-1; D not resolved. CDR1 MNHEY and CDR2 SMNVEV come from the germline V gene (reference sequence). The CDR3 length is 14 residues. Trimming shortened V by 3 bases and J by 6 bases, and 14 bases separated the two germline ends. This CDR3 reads CASSFVTKGAEAFF. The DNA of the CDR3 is TGTGCCAGCAGTTTTGTAACTAAAGGCGCTGAAGCTTTCTTT.

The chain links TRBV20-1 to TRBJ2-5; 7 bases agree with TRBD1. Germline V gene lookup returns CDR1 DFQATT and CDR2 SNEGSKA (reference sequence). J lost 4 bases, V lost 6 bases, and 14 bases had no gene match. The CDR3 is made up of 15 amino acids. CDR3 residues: CSALKPRTGPETQYF. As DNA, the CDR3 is TGCAGTGCCTTAAAGCCGCGGACAGGACCAGAGACCCAGTACTTC.

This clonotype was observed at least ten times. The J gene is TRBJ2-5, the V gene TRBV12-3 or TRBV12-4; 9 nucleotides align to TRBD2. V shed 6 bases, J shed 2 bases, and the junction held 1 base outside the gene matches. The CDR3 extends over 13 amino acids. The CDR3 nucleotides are TGTGCCAGCAGGACTAGCGGACAAGAGACCCAGTACTTC. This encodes CASRTSGQETQYF.

The CDR3 sequence: CASSRLAGVSGEQYF. Here the CDR3 DNA reads TGTGCCAGCAGTCGTCTAGCGGGAGTTTCGGGCGAGCAGTACTTC. The chain employs TRBV12-3 or TRBV12-4 and TRBJ2-7, with 10 bases that match TRBD2. J lost 6 bases, V lost 5 bases, and 10 bases had no gene match. This CDR3 region has 15 residues.

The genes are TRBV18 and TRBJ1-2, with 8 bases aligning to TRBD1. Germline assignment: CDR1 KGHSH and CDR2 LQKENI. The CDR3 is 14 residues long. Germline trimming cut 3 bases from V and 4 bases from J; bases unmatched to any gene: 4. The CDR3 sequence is CASSPGQEAYGYTF. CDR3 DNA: TGTGCCAGCTCACCGGGACAGGAGGCCTATGGCTACACCTTC.

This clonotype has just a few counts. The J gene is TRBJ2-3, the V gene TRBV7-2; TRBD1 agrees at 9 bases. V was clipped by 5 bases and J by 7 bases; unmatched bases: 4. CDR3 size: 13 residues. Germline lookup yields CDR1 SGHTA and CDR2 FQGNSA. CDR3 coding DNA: TGTGCCAGCAGCCTACAGGGGGCGAATACGCAGTATTTT. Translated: CASSLQGANTQYF. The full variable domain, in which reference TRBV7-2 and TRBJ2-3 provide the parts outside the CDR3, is GAGVSQSPSNKVTEKGKDVELRCDPISGHTALYWYRQSLGQGLEFLIYFQGNSAPDKSGLPSDRFSAERTGGSVSTLTIQRTQQEDSAVYLCASSLQGANTQYFGPGTRLTVL.

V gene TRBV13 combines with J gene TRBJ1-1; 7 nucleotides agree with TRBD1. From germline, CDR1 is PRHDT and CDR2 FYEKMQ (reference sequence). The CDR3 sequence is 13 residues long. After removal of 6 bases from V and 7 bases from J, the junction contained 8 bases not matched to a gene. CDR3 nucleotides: TGTGCCAGCAGGCTACAGGGGTTTAGTGAAGCTTTCTTT. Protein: CASRLQGFSEAFF.

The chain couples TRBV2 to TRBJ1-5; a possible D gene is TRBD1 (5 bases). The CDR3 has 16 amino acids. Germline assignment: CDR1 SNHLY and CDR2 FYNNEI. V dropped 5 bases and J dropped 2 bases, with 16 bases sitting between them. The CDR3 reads CASSPRGLGGNQPQHF. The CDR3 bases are TGTGCCAGCAGTCCTCGGGGCTTAGGGGGCAATCAGCCCCAGCATTTT.

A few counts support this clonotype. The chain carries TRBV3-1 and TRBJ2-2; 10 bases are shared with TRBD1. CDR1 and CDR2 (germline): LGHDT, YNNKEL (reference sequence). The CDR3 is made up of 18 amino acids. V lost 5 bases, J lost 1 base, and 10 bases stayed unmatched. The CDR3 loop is CASSYTGTGAENTGELFF. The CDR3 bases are TGTGCCAGCAGCTATACCGGGACAGGGGCTGAGAACACCGGGGAGCTGTTTTTT. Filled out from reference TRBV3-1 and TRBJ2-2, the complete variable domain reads DTAVSQTPKYLVTQMGNDKSIKCEQNLGHDTMYWYKQDSKKFLKIMFSYNNKELIINETVPNRFSPKSPDKAHLNLHINSLELGDSAVYFCASSYTGTGAENTGELFFGEGSRLTVL.

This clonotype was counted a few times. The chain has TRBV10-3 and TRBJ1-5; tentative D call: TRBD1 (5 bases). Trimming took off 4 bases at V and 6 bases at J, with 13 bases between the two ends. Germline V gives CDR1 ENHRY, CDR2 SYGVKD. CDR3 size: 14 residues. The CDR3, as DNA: TGTGCCATCAGTGGAGGGGATGGGGCTCAGCCCCAGCATTTT. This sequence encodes CAISGGDGAQPQHF.

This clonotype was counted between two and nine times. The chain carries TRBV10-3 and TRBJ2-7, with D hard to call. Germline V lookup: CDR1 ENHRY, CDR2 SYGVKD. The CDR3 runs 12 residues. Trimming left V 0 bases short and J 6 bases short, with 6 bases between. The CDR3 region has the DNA TGTGCCATCAGTGAGTCTCAAGCCGAGCAGTACTTC. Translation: CAISESQAEQYF.

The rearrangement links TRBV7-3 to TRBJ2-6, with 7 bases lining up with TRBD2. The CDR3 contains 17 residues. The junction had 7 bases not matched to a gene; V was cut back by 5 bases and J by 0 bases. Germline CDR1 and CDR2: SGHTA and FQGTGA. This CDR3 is CASSAQPGGSGANVLTF. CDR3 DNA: TGTGCCAGCAGCGCCCAGCCGGGGGGCTCTGGGGCCAACGTCCTGACTTTC.

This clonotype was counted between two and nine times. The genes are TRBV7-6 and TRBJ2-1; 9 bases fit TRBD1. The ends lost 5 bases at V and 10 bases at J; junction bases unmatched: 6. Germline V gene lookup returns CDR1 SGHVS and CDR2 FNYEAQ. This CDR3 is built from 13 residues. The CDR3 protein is CASSLQGAGEQFF. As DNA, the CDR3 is TGTGCCAGCAGCCTACAGGGGGCGGGAGAGCAGTTCTTC.

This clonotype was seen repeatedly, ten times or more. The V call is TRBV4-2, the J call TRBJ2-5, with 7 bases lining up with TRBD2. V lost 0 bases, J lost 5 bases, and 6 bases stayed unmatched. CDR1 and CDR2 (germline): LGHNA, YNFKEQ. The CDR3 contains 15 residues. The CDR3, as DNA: TGTGCCAGCAGCCAAGATGGGCTAGCGGCGGAGACCCAGTACTTC. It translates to CASSQDGLAAETQYF.

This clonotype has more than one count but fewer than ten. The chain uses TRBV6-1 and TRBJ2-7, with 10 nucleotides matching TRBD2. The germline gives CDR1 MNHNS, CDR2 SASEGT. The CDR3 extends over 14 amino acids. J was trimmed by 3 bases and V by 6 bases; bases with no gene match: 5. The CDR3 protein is CASRSTSGIYEQYF. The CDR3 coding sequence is TGTGCCAGCAGGTCCACTAGCGGGATCTACGAGCAGTACTTC.

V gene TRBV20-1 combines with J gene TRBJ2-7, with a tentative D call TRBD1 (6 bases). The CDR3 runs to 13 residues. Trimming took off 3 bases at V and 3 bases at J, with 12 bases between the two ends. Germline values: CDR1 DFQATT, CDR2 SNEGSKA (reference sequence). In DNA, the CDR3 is TGCAGTGCTAGGGTGGGGGCGAGCTACGAGCAGTACTTC. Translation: CSARVGASYEQYF.

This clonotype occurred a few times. The CDR3 loop reads CSARASGLTGNTIYF. In DNA, the CDR3 is TGCAGTGCTAGAGCCTCGGGGCTTACAGGAAACACCATATATTTT. The gene calls are TRBV20-1 and TRBJ1-3, with D perhaps matching TRBD1 (5 bases). Germline CDR1 reads DFQATT; CDR2 reads SNEGSKA (reference sequence). This CDR3 comprises 15 residues. V was cut by 1 base and J by 4 bases, with 14 bases left in between.

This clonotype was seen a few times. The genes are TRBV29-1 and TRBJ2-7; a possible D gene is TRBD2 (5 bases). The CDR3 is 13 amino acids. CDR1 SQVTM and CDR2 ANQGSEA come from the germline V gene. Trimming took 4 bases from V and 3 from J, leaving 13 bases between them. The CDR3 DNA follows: TGCAGCGTTGGGACTCCGAACCGCTACGAGCAGTACTTC. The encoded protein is CSVGTPNRYEQYF.

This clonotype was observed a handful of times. The CDR3 sequence is CASSLHQDRGAETQYF. CDR3 sequence (DNA): TGCGCCAGCAGCCTCCATCAGGACCGAGGGGCAGAGACCCAGTACTTC. The J gene is TRBJ2-5, the V gene TRBV5-1, with D perhaps TRBD1 or TRBD2 (5 bases each). The CDR3 runs 16 residues. Germline lookup yields CDR1 SGHRS and CDR2 YFSETQ. V lost 4 bases to trimming and J lost 4 bases, with 20 bases between them. The full variable domain, rest sourced from reference TRBV5-1 and TRBJ2-5, is KAGVTQTPRYLIKTRGQQVTLSCSPISGHRSVSWYQQTPGQGLQFLFEYFSETQRNKGNFPGRFSGRQFSNSRSEMNVSTLELGDSALYLCASSLHQDRGAETQYFGPGTRLLVL.

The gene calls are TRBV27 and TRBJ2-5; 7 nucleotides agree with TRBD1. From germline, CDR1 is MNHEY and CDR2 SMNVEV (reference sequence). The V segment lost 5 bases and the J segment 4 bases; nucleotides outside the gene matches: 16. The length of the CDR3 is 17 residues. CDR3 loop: CASSLYARQGLPETQYF. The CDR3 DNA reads TGTGCCAGCAGTCTCTACGCCCGACAGGGATTACCAGAGACCCAGTACTTC.

CDR3 in amino acids: CASSQKALAGADTQYF. The CDR3 nucleotides are TGTGCCAGCAGCCAAAAGGCTCTAGCGGGAGCCGATACGCAGTATTTT. The genes are TRBV3-1 and TRBJ2-3, with 10 positions matching TRBD2. The junction had 8 bases not matched to a gene; V was cut back by 2 bases and J by 6 bases. The CDR3 runs to 16 residues. The germline V gene has CDR1 LGHDT and CDR2 YNNKEL (reference sequence).

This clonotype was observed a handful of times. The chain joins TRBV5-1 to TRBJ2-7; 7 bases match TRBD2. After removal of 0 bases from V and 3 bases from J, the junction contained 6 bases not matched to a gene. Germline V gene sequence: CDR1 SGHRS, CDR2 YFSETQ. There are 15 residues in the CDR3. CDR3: CASSLEGTTFYEQYF. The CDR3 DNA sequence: TGCGCCAGCAGCTTGGAGGGGACTACATTCTACGAGCAGTACTTC. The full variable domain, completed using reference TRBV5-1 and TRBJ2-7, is KAGVTQTPRYLIKTRGQQVTLSCSPISGHRSVSWYQQTPGQGLQFLFEYFSETQRNKGNFPGRFSGRQFSNSRSEMNVSTLELGDSALYLCASSLEGTTFYEQYFGPGTRLTVT.

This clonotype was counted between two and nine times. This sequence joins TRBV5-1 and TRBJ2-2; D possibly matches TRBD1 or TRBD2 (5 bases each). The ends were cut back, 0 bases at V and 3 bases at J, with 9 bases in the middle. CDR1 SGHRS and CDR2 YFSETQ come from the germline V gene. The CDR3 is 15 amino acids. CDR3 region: CASSLETGHTGELFF. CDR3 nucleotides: TGCGCCAGCAGCTTGGAAACGGGACACACCGGGGAGCTGTTTTTT.

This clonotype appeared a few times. CDR3 in DNA: TGTGCCACCAGCAGAGATAACGCGGACCAAGAGACCCAGTACTTC. Translated, it gives CATSRDNADQETQYF. This rearrangement joins TRBV15 to TRBJ2-5, with D hard to call. The CDR3 has 15 amino acids. Germline assignment: CDR1 LNHNV and CDR2 YYDKDF (reference sequence). V shed 0 bases and J shed 0 bases, with 8 bases lying between them.

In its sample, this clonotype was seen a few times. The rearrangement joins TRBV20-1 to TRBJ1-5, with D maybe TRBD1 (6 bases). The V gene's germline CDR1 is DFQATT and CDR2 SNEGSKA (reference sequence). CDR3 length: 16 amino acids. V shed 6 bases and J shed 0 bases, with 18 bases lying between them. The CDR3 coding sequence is TGCAGTGCGACCGACAGGCAGACCTATAGCAATCAGCCCCAGCATTTT. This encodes CSATDRQTYSNQPQHF.

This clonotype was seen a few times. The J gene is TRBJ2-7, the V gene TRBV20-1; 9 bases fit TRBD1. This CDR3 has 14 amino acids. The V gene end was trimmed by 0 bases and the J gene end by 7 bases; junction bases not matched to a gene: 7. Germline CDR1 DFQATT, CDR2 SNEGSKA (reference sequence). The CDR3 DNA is TGCAGTGCTAGAGACGTACAGGGGGCGAGGGAGCAGTACTTC. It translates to CSARDVQGAREQYF.